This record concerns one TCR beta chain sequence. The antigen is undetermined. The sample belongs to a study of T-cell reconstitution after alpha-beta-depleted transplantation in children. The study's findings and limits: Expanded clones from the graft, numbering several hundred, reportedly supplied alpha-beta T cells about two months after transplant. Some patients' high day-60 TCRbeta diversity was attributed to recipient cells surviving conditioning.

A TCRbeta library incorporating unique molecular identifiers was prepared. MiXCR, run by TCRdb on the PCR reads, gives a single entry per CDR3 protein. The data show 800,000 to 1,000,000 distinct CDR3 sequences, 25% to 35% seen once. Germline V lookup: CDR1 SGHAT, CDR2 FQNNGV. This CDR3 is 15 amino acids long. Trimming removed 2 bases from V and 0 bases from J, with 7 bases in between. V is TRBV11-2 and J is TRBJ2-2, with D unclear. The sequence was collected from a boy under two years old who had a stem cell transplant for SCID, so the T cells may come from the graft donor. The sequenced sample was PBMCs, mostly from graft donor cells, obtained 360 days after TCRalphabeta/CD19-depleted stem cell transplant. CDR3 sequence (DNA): TGTGCCAGCAGCTTAACAGATTCGAACACCGGGGAGCTGTTTTTT. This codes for CASSLTDSNTGELFF.